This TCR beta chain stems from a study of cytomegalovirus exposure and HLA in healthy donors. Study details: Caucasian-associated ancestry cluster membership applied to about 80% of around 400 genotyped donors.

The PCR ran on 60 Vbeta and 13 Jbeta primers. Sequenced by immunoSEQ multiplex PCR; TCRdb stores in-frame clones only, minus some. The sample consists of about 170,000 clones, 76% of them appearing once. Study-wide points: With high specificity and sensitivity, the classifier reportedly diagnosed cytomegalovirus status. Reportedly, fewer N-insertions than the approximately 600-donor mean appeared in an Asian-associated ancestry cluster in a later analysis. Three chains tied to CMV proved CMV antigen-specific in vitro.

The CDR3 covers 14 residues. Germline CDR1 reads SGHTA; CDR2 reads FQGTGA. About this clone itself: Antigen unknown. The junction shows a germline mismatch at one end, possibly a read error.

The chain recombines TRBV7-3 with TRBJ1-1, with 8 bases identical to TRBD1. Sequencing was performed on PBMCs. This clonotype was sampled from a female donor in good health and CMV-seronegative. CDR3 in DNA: TGTGCCAACAGCTCTGGACAGGGGAACACTGAAGCTTTCTTT. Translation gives CANSSGQGNTEAFF.